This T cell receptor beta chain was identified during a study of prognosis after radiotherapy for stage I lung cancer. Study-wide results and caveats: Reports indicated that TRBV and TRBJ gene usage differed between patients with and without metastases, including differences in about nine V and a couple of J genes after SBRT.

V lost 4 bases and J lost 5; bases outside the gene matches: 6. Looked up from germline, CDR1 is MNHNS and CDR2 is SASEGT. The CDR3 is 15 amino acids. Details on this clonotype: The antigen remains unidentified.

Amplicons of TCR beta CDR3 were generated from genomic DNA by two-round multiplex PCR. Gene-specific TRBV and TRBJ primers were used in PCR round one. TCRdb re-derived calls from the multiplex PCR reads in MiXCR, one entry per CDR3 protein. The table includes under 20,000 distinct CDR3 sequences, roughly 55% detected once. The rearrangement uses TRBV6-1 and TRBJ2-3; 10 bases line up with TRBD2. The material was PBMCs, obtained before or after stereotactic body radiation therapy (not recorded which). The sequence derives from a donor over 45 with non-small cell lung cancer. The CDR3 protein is CASSVERGGGDTQYF. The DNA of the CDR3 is TGTGCCAGCAGTGTAGAGCGGGGGGGAGGAGATACGCAGTATTTT.